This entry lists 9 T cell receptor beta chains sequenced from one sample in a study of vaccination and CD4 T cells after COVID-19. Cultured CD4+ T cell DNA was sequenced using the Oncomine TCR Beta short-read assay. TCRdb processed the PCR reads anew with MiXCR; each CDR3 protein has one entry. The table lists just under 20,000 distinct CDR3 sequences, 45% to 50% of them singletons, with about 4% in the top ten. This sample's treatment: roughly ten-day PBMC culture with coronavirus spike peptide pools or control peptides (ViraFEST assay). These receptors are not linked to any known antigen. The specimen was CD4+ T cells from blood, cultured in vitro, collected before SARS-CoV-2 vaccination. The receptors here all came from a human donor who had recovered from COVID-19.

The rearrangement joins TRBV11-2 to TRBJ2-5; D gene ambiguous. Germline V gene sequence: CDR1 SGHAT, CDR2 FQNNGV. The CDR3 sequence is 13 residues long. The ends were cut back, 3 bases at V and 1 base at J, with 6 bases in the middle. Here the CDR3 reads CASSFASQETQYF. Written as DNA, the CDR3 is TGTGCCAGCAGCTTCGCTAGCCAAGAGACCCAGTACTTC. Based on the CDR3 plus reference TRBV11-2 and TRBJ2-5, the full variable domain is EAGVAQSPRYKIIEKRQSVAFWCNPISGHATLYWYQQILGQGPKLLIQFQNNGVVDDSQLPKDRFSAERLKGVDSTLKIQPAKLEDSAVYLCASSFASQETQYFGPGTRLLVL.

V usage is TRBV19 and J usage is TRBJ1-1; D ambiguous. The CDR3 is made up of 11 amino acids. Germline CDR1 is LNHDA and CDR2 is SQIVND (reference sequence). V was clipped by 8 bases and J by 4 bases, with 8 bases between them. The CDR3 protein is CASYLGTEAFF. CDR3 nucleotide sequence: TGTGCCAGTTACTTGGGCACTGAAGCTTTCTTT.

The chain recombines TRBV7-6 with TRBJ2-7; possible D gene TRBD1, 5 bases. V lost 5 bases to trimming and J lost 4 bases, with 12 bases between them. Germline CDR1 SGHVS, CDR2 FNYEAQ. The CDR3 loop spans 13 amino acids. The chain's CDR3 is CASSRGREYEQYF. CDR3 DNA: TGTGCCAGCAGCCGCGGCAGGGAATACGAGCAGTACTTC.

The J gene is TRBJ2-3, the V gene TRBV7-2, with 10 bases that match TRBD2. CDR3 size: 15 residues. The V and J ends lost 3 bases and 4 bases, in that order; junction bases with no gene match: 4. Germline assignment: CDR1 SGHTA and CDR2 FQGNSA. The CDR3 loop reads CASSFLAGGADTQYF. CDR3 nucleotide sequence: TGTGCCAGCAGCTTTTTAGCGGGAGGCGCAGATACGCAGTATTTT.

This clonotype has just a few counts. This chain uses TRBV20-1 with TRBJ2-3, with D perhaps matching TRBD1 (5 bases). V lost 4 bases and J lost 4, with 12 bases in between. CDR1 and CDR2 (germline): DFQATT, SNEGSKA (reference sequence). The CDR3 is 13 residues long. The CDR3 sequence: CSATRVNADTQYF. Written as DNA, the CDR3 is TGCAGTGCTACCAGGGTGAACGCAGATACGCAGTATTTT.

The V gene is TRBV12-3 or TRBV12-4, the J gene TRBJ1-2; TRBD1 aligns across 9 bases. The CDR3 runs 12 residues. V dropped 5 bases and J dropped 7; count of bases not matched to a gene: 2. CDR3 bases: TGTGCCAGCAGTGAACAGGGGGCTGGCTACACCTTC. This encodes CASSEQGAGYTF.

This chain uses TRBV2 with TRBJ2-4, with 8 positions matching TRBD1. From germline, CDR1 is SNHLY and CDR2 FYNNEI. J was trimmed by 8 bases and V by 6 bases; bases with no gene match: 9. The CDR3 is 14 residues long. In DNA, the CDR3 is TGTGCCAGCAGCAGGACAGGGCCAAGGGACATTCAGTACTTC. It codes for CASSRTGPRDIQYF.

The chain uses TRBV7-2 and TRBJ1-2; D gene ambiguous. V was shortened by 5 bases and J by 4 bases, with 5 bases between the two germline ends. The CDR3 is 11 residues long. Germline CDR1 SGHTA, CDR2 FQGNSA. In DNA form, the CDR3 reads TGTGCCAGCAGCACGATCTATGGCTACACCTTC. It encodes CASSTIYGYTF.

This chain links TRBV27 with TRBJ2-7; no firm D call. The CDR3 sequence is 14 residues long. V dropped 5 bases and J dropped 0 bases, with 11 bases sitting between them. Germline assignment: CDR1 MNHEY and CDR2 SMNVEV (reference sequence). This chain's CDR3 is CASSLAQSSYEQYF. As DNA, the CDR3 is TGTGCCAGCAGTCTCGCCCAGAGCTCCTACGAGCAGTACTTC.